This T cell receptor beta chain appears in the sequencing data of a study of T cell clonality in common variable immunodeficiency. The study, taken as a whole, reports: Fewer deletions and N-nucleotide insertions were reportedly seen in common variable immunodeficiency TCR beta sequences. Patient heterogeneity in the CVID cohort limited correlations between repertoire features and clinical complications.

Assay: immunoSEQ multiplex PCR; the TCRdb copy retains only in-frame clones and omits some. The sample has tens of thousands of clones, none seen only once. The CDR3 has 14 residues. CDR1 and CDR2 (germline): LNHDA, SQIVND (reference sequence). This clone was seen a few times. The antigen remains unidentified. Sequencing ends 3 residues short of the CDR3 end; the germline J gene provides the rest. Source material: peripheral blood mononuclear cells. This TCR was sampled from a person aged 18 to 75 in good health. V usage is TRBV19 and J usage is TRBJ1-2, with TRBD1 as a possible D gene (6 bases). The covered CDR3 bases are TGTGCCAGTAGGACCTCTACAGGGTTCCACGAC. This codes for CASRTSTGFHD. The whole CDR3 sequence reads CASRTSTGFHDYTF. Complete variable domain (other parts from reference TRBV19 and TRBJ1-2): DGGITQSPKYLFRKEGQNVTLSCEQNLNHDAMYWYRQDPGQGLRLIYYSQIVNDFQKGDIAEGYSVSREKKESFPLTVTSAQKNPTAFYLCASRTSTGFHDYTFGSGTRLTVV.